Sequencing of this TCR beta chain was carried out in a study of blood T cell repertoires in COVID-19. Only in-frame clones appear in the TCRdb table, and some are missing; sequencing was by immunoSEQ multiplex PCR. The profile shows a few hundred thousand clones, roughly 86% of them singletons. Sequencing was carried out using PBMCs or T cells enriched from blood (not recorded which). This clonotype was obtained from a middle-aged man in a cohort exposed to, infected with or recovered from COVID-19 (not recorded which).

The CDR3: CATLQGAHNEQFF. CDR3 DNA: TGTGCCACCCTCCAGGGGGCACACAATGAGCAGTTCTTC. V and J are TRBV28 and TRBJ2-1; 8 bases align to TRBD1. Germline assignment: CDR1 MDHEN and CDR2 SYDVKM. There are 13 residues in the CDR3. V lost 10 bases, J lost 5 bases, and 7 bases stayed unmatched.